Below are 13 T cell receptor beta chains sequenced from a single sample in a study of blood T cell repertoires in COVID-19. Some clones are missing from TCRdb's copy, which holds only in-frame ones; the method was immunoSEQ multiplex PCR. The sample holds over 95,000 clones, about nine tenths seen once. The material sequenced was peripheral blood. The receptors shown here come from a woman aged 50 to 65 with acute or convalescent COVID-19.

The chain carries TRBV28 and TRBJ2-7; D gene ambiguous. The CDR3 has 13 residues. Germline CDR1 and CDR2: MDHEN and SYDVKM. V dropped 1 base and J dropped 4 bases, with 8 bases sitting between them. CDR3 amino acids: CASSLSAGYEQYF. CDR3 nucleotide sequence: TGTGCCAGCAGTTTATCAGCCGGGTACGAGCAGTACTTC. The variable domain in full, completed from reference TRBV28 and TRBJ2-7, reads DVKVTQSSRYLVKRTGEKVFLECVQDMDHENMFWYRQDPGLGLRLIYFSYDVKMKEKGDIPEGYSVSREKKERFSLILESASTNQTSMYLCASSLSAGYEQYFGPGTRLTVT.

This clone appeared once. V is TRBV30 and J is TRBJ2-7; no clear D. This CDR3 has 12 residues. Between the trimmed V and J ends, which lost 1 base and 3 bases, there was a span of 7 bases. CDR1 is GTSNPN and CDR2 is SVGIG in the germline V gene (reference sequence). The CDR3 here is CAWSAIYYEQYF. The CDR3 DNA is TGTGCCTGGAGTGCTATCTACTACGAGCAGTACTTC.

This clone was seen only once. This chain links TRBV18 with TRBJ1-1, with D possibly being TRBD1 (5 bases). The germline CDR1 and CDR2 sequences are KGHSH and LQKENI. The length of the CDR3 is 13 residues. V shed 2 bases and J shed 7 bases, with 11 bases lying between them. CDR3 bases: TGTGCCAGCTCACCATCTCTGACAGATGAAGCTTTCTTT. Translating it yields CASSPSLTDEAFF.

This clone was seen just once. The chain has TRBV9 and TRBJ2-3, with 8 bases that match TRBD1. There are 17 residues in the CDR3. V was clipped by 0 bases and J by 4 bases; unmatched bases: 10. Germline assignment: CDR1 SGDLS and CDR2 YYNGEE. The CDR3 region is CASSVANRGRGPDTQYF. DNA of the CDR3: TGTGCCAGCAGCGTAGCTAACAGGGGGAGAGGGCCAGATACGCAGTATTTT.

The chain employs TRBV29-1 and TRBJ2-7, with no clear D. The CDR3 is 13 amino acids. Trimming took 4 bases from V and 4 from J, leaving 14 bases between them. Germline assignment: CDR1 SQVTM and CDR2 ANQGSEA. Written as DNA, the CDR3 is TGCAGCGTTGGACTCGGTCTCGGGTACGAGCAGTACTTC. As protein: CSVGLGLGYEQYF.

A few counts support this clone. This chain joins TRBV3-1 (or the pseudogene TRBV3-2) and TRBJ1-6, with a weak D call TRBD1 (6 bases). Between the trimmed V and J ends, which lost 4 bases and 6 bases, there was a span of 13 bases. CDR3 length: 15 amino acids. The V gene's germline CDR1 is LGHDT and CDR2 YNNKEL (reference sequence). The CDR3 sequence is CASSLKGGRNSPLHF. The DNA for the CDR3 is TGTGCCAGCAGCCTAAAGGGGGGGCGTAATTCACCCCTCCACTTT.

A single count supports this clone. The chain couples TRBV7-2 to TRBJ1-5; D gene ambiguous. CDR3 length: 14 residues. V was shortened by 1 base and J by 2 bases, with 6 bases between the two germline ends. From germline, CDR1 is SGHTA and CDR2 FQGNSA. CDR3 loop: CASSLGEGNQPQHF. The CDR3 coding sequence is TGTGCCAGCAGCTTAGGGGAGGGCAATCAGCCCCAGCATTTT.

The CDR3 coding sequence is TGCGCCAGCAGCTTGGCCTCGGTGGGACAGGGATCTGGAAACACCATATATTTT. This codes for CASSLASVGQGSGNTIYF. The chain links TRBV5-1 to TRBJ1-3; TRBD1 matches 9 bases. Trimming removed 0 bases from V and 1 base from J; junction bases left unmatched: 8. Germline lookup yields CDR1 SGHRS and CDR2 YFSETQ. CDR3 length: 18 amino acids.

The chain links TRBV20-1 to TRBJ1-2, with a weak D call TRBD1 (5 bases). V lost 4 bases to trimming and J lost 6 bases, with 9 bases between them. The CDR3 length is 11 residues. Germline-derived CDR1 and CDR2 are DFQATT and SNEGSKA (reference sequence). The CDR3 coding sequence is TGCAGTGCTATAAGGGGTGATGGCTACACCTTC. Translation gives CSAIRGDGYTF.

The V gene is TRBV29-1, the J gene TRBJ2-5, with 9 positions matching TRBD2. The V gene end was trimmed by 2 bases and the J gene end by 4 bases; junction bases not matched to a gene: 5. Germline CDR1 reads SQVTM; CDR2 reads ANQGSEA. The CDR3 spans 14 residues. The CDR3 DNA is TGCAGCGTTGAAATGCTAGCGGGGAGAGAGACCCAGTACTTC. Encoded protein: CSVEMLAGRETQYF.

This chain links TRBV2 with TRBJ2-7, with 7 bases fitting TRBD1. Germline V gene sequence: CDR1 SNHLY, CDR2 FYNNEI. Trimming cost V 6 bases and J 0 bases; bases outside gene matches: 8. The CDR3 extends over 15 amino acids. This CDR3 reads CASSDPGQTSYEQYF. CDR3 nucleotide sequence: TGTGCCAGCAGCGACCCGGGACAGACCTCCTACGAGCAGTACTTC.

The rearrangement uses TRBV7-2 and TRBJ2-1; D may be TRBD1 (6 bases). The CDR3 is 16 amino acids. The V end was cut by 7 bases, the J end by 5 bases, with 21 bases between. CDR1 and CDR2 (germline): SGHTA, FQGNSA. CDR3 coding DNA: TGTGCCAGCACCCGTGCCGGACCGAGGGGGAACAATGAGCAGTTCTTC. Translating gives CASTRAGPRGNNEQFF.

The count of this clone is one. The gene calls are TRBV3-1 (or the pseudogene TRBV3-2) and TRBJ1-2; a possible D gene is TRBD1 (6 bases). Trimming shortened V by 5 bases and J by 8 bases, and 15 bases separated the two germline ends. The V gene's germline CDR1 is LGHDT and CDR2 YNNKEL (reference sequence). The CDR3 has 13 residues. The CDR3 nucleotides read TGTGCCAGCAGCGCGCAGGGGCTGGGCGGCTACACCTTC. Encoded protein: CASSAQGLGGYTF.